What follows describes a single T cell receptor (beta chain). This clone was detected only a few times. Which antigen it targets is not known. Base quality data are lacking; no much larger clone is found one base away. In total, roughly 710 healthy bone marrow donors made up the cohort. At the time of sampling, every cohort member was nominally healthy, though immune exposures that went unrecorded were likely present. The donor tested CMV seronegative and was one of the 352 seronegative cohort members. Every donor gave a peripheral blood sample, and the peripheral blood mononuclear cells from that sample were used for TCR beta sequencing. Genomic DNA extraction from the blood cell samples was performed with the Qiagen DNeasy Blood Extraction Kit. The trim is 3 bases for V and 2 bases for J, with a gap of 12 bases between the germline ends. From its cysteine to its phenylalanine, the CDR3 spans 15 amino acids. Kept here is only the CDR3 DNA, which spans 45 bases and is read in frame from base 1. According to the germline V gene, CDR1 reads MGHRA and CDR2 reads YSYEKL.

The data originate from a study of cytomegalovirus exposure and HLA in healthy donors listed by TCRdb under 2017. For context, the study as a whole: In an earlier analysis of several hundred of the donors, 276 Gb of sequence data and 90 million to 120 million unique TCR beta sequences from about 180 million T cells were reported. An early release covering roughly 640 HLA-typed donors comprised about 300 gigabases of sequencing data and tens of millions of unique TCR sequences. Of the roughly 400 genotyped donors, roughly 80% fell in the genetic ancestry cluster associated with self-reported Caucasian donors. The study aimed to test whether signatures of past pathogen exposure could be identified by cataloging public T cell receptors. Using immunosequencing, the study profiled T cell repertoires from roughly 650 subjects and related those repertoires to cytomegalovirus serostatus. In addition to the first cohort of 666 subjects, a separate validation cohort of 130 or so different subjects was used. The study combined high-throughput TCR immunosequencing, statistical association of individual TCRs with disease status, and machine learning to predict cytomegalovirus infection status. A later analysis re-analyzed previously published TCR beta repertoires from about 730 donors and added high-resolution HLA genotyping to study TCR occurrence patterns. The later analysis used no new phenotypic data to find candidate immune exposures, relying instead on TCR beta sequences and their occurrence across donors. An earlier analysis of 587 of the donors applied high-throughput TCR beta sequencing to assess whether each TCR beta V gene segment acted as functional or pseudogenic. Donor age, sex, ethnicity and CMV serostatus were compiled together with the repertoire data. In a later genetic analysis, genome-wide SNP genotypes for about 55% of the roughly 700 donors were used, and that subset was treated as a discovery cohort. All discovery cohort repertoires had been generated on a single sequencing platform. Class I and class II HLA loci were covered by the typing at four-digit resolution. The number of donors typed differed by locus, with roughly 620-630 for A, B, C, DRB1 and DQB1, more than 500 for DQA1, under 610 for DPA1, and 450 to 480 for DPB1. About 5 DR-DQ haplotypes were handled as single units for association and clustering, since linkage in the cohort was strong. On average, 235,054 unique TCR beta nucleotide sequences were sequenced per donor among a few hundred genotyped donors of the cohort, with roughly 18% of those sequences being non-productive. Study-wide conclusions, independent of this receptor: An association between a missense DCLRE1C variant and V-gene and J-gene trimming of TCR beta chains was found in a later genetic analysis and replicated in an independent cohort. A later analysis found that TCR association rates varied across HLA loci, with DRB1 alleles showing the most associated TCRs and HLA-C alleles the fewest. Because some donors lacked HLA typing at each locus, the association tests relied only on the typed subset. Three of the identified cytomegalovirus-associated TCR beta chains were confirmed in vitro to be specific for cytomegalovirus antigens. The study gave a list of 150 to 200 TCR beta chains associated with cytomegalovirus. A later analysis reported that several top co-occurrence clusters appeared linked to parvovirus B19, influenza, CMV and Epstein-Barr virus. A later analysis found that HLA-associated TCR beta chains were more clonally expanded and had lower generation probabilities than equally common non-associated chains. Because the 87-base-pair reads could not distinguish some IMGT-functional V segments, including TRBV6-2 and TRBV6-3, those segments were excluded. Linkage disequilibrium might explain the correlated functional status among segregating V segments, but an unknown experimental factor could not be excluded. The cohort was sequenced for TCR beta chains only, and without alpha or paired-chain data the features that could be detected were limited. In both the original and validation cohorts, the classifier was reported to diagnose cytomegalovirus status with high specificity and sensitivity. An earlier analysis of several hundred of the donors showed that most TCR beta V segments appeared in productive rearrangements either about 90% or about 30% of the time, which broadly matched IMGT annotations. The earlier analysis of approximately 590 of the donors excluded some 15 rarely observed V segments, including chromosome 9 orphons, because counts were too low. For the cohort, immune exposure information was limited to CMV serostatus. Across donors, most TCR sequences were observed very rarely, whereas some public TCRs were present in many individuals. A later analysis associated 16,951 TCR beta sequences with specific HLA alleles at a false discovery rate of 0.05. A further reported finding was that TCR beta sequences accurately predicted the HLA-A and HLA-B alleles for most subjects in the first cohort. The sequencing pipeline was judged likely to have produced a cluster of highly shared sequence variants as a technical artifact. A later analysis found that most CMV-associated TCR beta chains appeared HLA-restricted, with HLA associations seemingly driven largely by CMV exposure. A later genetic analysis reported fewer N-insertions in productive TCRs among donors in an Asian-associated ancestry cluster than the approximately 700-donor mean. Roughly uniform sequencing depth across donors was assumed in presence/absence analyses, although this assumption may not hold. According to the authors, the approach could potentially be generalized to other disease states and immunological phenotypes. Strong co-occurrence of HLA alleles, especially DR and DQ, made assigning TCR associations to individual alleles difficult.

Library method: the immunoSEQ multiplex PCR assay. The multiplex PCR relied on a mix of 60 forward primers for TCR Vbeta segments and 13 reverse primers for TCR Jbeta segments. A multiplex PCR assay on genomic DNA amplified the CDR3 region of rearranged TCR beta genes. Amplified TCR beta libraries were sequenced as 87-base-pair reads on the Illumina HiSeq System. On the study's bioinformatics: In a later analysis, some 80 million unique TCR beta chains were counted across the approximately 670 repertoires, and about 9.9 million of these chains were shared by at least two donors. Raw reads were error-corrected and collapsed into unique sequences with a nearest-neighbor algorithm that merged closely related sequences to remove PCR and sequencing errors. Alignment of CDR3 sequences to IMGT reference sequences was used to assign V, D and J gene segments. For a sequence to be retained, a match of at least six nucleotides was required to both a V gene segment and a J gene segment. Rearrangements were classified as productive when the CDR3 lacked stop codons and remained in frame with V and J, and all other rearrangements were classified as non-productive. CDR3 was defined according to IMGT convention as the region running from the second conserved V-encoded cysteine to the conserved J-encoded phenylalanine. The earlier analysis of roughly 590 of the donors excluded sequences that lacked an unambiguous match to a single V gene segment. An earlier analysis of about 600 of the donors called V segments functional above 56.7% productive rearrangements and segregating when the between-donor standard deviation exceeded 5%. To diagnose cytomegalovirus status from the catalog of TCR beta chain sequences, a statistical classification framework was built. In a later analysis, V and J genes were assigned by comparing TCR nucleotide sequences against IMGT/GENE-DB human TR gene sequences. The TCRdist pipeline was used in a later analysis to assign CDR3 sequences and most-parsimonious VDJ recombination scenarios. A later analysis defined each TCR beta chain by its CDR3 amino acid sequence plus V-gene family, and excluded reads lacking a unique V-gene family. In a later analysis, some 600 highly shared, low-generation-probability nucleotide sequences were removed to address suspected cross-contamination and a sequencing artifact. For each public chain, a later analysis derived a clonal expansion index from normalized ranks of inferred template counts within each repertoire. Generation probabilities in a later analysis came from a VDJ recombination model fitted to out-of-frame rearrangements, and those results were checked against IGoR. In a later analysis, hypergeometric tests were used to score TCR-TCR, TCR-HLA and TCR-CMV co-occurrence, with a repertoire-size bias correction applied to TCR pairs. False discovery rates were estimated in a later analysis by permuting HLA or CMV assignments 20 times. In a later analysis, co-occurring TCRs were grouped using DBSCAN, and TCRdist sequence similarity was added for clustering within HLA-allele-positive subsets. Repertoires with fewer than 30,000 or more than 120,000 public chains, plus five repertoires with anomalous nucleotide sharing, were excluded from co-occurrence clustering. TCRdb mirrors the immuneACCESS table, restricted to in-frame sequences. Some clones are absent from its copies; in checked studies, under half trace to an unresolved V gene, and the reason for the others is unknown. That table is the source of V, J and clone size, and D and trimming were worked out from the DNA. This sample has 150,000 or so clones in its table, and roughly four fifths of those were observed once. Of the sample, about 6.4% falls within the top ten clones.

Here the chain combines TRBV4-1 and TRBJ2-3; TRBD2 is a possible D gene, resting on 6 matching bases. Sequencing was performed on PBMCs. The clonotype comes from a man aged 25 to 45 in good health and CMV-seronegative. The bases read TGCGCCAGCAGCCAGCCCGGGACTTCCACAGATACGCAGTATTTT. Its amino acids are CASSQPGTSTDTQYF.